The subject of this entry is one T cell receptor beta chain. The table came from immunoSEQ multiplex PCR; TCRdb's copy has only in-frame clones and leaves some out. The data show under 1,100,000 clones, about 76% seen once. The data derive from a study of shared clonotypes between healthy human individuals. The CDR3 is 14 residues long. The V and J ends lost 3 bases and 0 bases respectively, with 8 bases between them. Germline-derived CDR1 and CDR2 are LNHDA and SQIVND (reference sequence). Sequenced material: memory CD4+ T cells sorted from blood. Subset noted: CD45RA-negative fraction. This clonotype was obtained from a man between 18 and 35 years old in good health. The chain carries TRBV19 and TRBJ1-1; D might be TRBD1 (5 bases). DNA for the CDR3: TGTGCCAGTAGTATTCGGGGCGTGAACACTGAAGCTTTCTTT. This codes for CASSIRGVNTEAFF.